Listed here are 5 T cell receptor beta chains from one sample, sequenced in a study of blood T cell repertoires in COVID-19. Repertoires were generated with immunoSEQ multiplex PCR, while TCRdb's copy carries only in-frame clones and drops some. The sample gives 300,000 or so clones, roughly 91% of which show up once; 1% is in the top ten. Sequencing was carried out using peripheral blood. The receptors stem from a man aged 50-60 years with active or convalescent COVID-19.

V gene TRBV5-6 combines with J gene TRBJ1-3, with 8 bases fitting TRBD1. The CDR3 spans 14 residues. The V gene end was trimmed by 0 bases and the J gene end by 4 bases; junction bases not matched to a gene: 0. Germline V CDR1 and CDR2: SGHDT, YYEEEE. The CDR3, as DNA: TGTGCCAGCAGCTTGGGACAGGGGGGAAACACCATATATTTT. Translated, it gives CASSLGQGGNTIYF.

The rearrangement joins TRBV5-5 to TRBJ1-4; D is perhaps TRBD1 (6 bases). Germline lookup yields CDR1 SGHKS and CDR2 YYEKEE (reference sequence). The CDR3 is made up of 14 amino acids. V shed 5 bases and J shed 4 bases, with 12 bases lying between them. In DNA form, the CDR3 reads TGTGCCAGCAGTCGTAGACAGGATAATGAAAAACTGTTTTTT. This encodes CASSRRQDNEKLFF.

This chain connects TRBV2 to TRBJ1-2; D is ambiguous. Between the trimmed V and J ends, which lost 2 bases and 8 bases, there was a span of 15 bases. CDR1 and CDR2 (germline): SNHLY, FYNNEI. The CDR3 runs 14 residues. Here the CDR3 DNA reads TGTGCCAGCAGTGAAATTGTGGGAGCAGGCGGCTACACCTTC. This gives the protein CASSEIVGAGGYTF.

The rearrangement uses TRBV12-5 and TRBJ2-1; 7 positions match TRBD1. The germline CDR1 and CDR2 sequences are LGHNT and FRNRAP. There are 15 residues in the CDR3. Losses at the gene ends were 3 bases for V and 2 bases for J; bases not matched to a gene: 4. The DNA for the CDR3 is TGTGCTAGTGGTTTATGGGGACAGCCCTACAATGAGCAGTTCTTC. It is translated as CASGLWGQPYNEQFF.

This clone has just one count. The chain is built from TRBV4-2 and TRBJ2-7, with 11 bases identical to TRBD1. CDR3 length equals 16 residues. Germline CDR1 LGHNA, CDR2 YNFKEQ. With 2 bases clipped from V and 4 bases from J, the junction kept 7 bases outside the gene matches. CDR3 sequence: CASSQSLGDRGYEQYF. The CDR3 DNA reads TGTGCCAGCAGCCAAAGTTTGGGGGACAGGGGGTACGAGCAGTACTTC.